The clone carrying this T cell receptor beta chain was seen only a few times. Its target is unknown. The data were obtained in a study of CD4 T cells in relation to SARS-CoV-2 and coronaviruses. At the level of the study: ViraFEST: approximately 10-day antigen culture of PBMCs, then TCR beta CDR3 sequencing. The HLA restriction of the shared crossreactive spike epitopes was mapped.

Clones were sequenced by immunoSEQ multiplex PCR, and TCRdb holds only the in-frame ones, with some missing. Of some 26,000 clones in the sample, about 70% were seen once. The unexposed donors gave CD4+ T cells in 2011-2018, prior to COVID-19. CD4+ T cells were isolated from the cells after nine to eleven days of culture. This clonotype was sampled from a human donor in good health. Input material: CD4+ T cells from PBMCs, cultured in vitro.

This CDR3 reads CSVGGTSGGRNEQFF. The CDR3 nucleotides are TGCAGCGTGGGCGGGACTAGCGGGGGAAGGAATGAGCAGTTCTTC. The rearrangement joins TRBV29-1 to TRBJ2-1; 14 bases line up with TRBD2. This CDR3 has 15 residues. The V and J ends lost 6 bases and 7 bases, in that order; junction bases with no gene match: 8. Germline CDR1 is SQVTM and CDR2 is ANQGSEA.